This T cell receptor beta chain was sequenced in a study of sequential checkpoint blockade in melanoma. Sequencing used immunoSEQ multiplex PCR; TCRdb keeps in-frame clones, though not all of them. The profile shows approximately 19,000 clones, roughly 73% of them singletons. This sample's treatment: randomized to nivolumab then ipilimumab (arm A) or the reverse (arm B). This clone was seen a handful of times. From germline, CDR1 is GTSNPN and CDR2 SVGIG (reference sequence). V was shortened by 2 bases and J by 8 bases, with 12 bases between the two germline ends. The CDR3 has 12 amino acids. The gene calls are TRBV30 and TRBJ1-2, with D possibly TRBD1 on 5 matching bases. The source material was tumor tissue (inferred from file names), sampled from a patient given nivolumab and ipilimumab in sequence. The source is a human donor with melanoma. This CDR3 reads CAWSFQGIGYTF. The CDR3 DNA sequence: TGTGCCTGGAGTTTTCAGGGAATCGGCTACACCTTC.